This is a list of T cell receptor beta chains from one sample in a study of T cell responses to AZD1222 COVID-19 vaccine. TCRdb's table, derived via immunoSEQ multiplex PCR, lists solely in-frame clones and lacks some. The table lists under 200,000 clones, 90% of them singletons. The sample in question was peripheral blood, obtained on day 0 of AZD1222 vaccination. The source is an adult in good health. The CDR3 runs from the conserved cysteine through the conserved F or W. D genes are given only for firm matches. Clone size is given for some rows only: seen once, a few or many times, or a class if the clone is expanded.

V gene	D gene	clone size	J gene	CDR3 protein	CDR3 DNA
TRBV7-2	TRBD1	-	TRBJ1-2	CASSSNGWWTGVSGYTF	TGTGCCAGCAGCAGCAACGGTTGGTGGACAGGGGTGAGTGGCTACACCTTC
TRBV3-1/TRBV3-2	-	-	TRBJ1-6	CASSQGQELNSPLHF	TGTGCCAGCAGCCAAGGACAGGAACTCAACTCACCCCTCCACTTT
TRBV6-5	-	-	TRBJ1-1	CASSYGQNTEAFF	TGTGCCAGCAGTTACGGACAGAACACTGAAGCTTTCTTT
TRBV6-5	TRBD1	-	TRBJ2-7	CASSYWDSSDHYEQYF	TGTGCCAGCAGTTACTGGGACAGCTCAGATCACTACGAGCAGTACTTC
TRBV7-8	TRBD1	-	TRBJ1-4	CASSPVPHLQTGRATNEKLFF	TGTGCCAGCAGCCCCGTACCTCATTTGCAGACAGGGCGGGCAACTAATGAAAAACTGTTTTTT
TRBV18	-	once	TRBJ2-7	CASSPPAAVVHEQYF	TGTGCCAGCTCACCCCCGGCGGCCGTCGTCCACGAGCAGTACTTC
TRBV7-8	-	-	TRBJ1-5	CASSLQSNQPQHF	TGTGCCAGCAGCTTGCAGAGCAATCAGCCCCAGCATTTT
TRBV4-1	-	-	TRBJ2-2	CASSWRNTGELFF	TGCGCCAGCAGCTGGCGGAACACCGGGGAGCTGTTTTTT
TRBV7-9	-	-	TRBJ1-2	CASSGQIANYGYTF	TGTGCCAGCAGCGGACAGATAGCTAACTATGGCTACACCTTC
TRBV6-2/TRBV6-3	TRBD1	-	TRBJ2-7	CASSYEGQGKNEQYF	TGTGCCAGCAGTTACGAAGGACAGGGGAAAAACGAGCAGTACTTC
TRBV5-6	-	-	TRBJ1-6	CASSPDGGYNSPLHF	TGTGCCAGCAGCCCCGACGGGGGCTATAATTCACCCCTCCACTTT
TRBV3-1/TRBV3-2	-	-	TRBJ1-1	CASSHGGADTEAFF	TGTGCCAGCAGCCATGGGGGCGCGGACACTGAAGCTTTCTTT
TRBV6-2/TRBV6-3	-	-	TRBJ2-5	CASSRRSYRAQETQYF	TGTGCCAGCAGTCGGCGCTCTTACAGGGCTCAAGAGACCCAGTACTTC
TRBV5-5	TRBD1	-	TRBJ2-5	CASSSILRTGGAETQYF	TGTGCCAGCAGCTCCATCCTCAGGACAGGGGGCGCAGAGACCCAGTACTTC
TRBV5-4	-	-	TRBJ1-1	CASSLPGLEMNTEAFF	TGTGCCAGCAGCTTGCCGGGGCTTGAAATGAACACTGAAGCTTTCTTT
TRBV10-2	TRBD1	once	TRBJ2-2	CASRVRGQGNTGELFF	TGCGCCAGCAGAGTTAGGGGGCAGGGTAACACCGGGGAGCTGTTTTTT
TRBV6-4	-	-	TRBJ1-1	CASSDRRGIGTEAFF	TGTGCCAGCAGTGACCGACGGGGGATCGGTACTGAAGCTTTCTTT
TRBV10-1	-	-	TRBJ1-5	CASRTDWSNQPQHF	TGCGCCAGCAGGACAGACTGGAGCAATCAGCCCCAGCATTTT
TRBV11-3	-	-	TRBJ2-1	CASSSYLSSNEQFF	TGTGCCAGCAGCTCCTACCTTAGTAGCAATGAGCAGTTCTTC
TRBV7-8	-	-	TRBJ1-6	CASSLATATSGSPLHF	TGTGCCAGCAGCTTAGCTACAGCCACGAGTGGTTCACCCCTCCACTTT
TRBV11-3	-	once	TRBJ1-3	CASSSGRVSGNTIYF	TGTGCCAGCAGCTCCGGCAGAGTCTCTGGAAACACCATATATTTT
TRBV5-1	TRBD1	once	TRBJ1-4	CASSFDRVGEKLFF	TGCGCCAGCAGCTTCGACAGGGTGGGGGAAAAACTGTTTTTT
TRBV7-6	TRBD2	once	TRBJ2-5	CASSLNSGGGETQYF	TGTGCCAGCAGCTTAAACAGCGGGGGCGGGGAGACCCAGTACTTC
TRBV3-1/TRBV3-2	-	once	TRBJ1-1	CASSQVAGRKAFF	TGTGCCAGCAGCCAAGTAGCAGGAAGGAAGGCTTTCTTT
TRBV15	-	-	TRBJ1-1	CATSFRQASEAFF	TGTGCCACCAGCTTTCGACAGGCTTCAGAAGCTTTCTTT
TRBV3-1/TRBV3-2	-	-	TRBJ1-1	CASSQGTATEAFF	TGTGCCAGCAGCCAAGGGACAGCCACTGAAGCTTTCTTT
TRBV28	TRBD1	-	TRBJ2-7	CASRRTGVGYEQYF	TGTGCCAGCAGACGGACAGGGGTAGGCTACGAGCAGTACTTC
TRBV29-1	TRBD1	-	TRBJ1-2	CSVEDPFTDRGVYYGYTF	TGCAGCGTTGAAGATCCCTTCACGGACAGGGGGGTTTATTATGGCTACACCTTC
TRBV7-9	-	-	TRBJ1-2	CASSYGFNYGYTF	TGTGCCAGCAGCTACGGATTTAACTATGGCTACACCTTC
TRBV20-1	TRBD2	-	TRBJ2-1	CSASGLAGGLLSSYNEQFF	TGCAGTGCTAGTGGTCTAGCGGGGGGACTCCTAAGCTCCTACAATGAGCAGTTCTTC
TRBV3-1/TRBV3-2	-	-	TRBJ1-2	CASSQDLEYGYTF	TGTGCCAGCAGCCAAGACCTGGAATATGGCTACACCTTC
TRBV4-1	-	-	TRBJ2-5	CASSGHWEETQYF	TGCGCCAGCAGCGGACACTGGGAGGAGACCCAGTACTTC
TRBV29-1	-	-	TRBJ2-5	CSVDYGRETQYF	TGCAGCGTTGATTACGGTCGGGAGACCCAGTACTTC
TRBV19	TRBD1	-	TRBJ1-5	CATTGQGFQPQHF	TGTGCCACGACGGGACAGGGTTTTCAGCCCCAGCATTTT
TRBV9	TRBD1	-	TRBJ1-2	CASSVGGQTYGYTF	TGTGCCAGCAGCGTAGGGGGACAGACCTACGGCTACACCTTC
TRBV28	TRBD1	-	TRBJ1-1	CASSFQRTGKVEAFF	TGTGCCAGCAGTTTCCAGAGGACAGGGAAGGTTGAAGCTTTCTTT
TRBV11-2	-	-	TRBJ1-4	CASSLGQYNEKLFF	TGTGCCAGCAGCTTAGGCCAGTATAATGAAAAACTGTTTTTT
TRBV14	-	-	TRBJ1-6	CASSPKVHNSPLHF	TGTGCCAGCAGCCCCAAGGTACACAATTCACCCCTCCACTTT
TRBV6-5	-	-	TRBJ1-6	CASSSAKRINSPLHF	TGTGCCAGCAGTTCCGCTAAGAGGATTAATTCACCCCTCCACTTT
TRBV15	-	-	TRBJ1-2	CATRGRVGPNYGYTF	TGTGCCACCAGGGGCAGGGTGGGCCCCAACTATGGCTACACCTTC
TRBV7-9	TRBD1	-	TRBJ1-2	CASSLAGTGANYGYTF	TGTGCCAGCAGCTTAGCCGGGACAGGGGCTAACTATGGCTACACCTTC
TRBV3-1/TRBV3-2	TRBD2	-	TRBJ2-5	CASSPGTSSAETQYF	TGTGCCAGCAGCCCTGGGACTAGCTCGGCGGAGACCCAGTACTTC
TRBV2	TRBD1	-	TRBJ2-7	CASRGTGFYEQYF	TGTGCCAGCAGGGGGACAGGGTTCTACGAGCAGTACTTC
TRBV5-1	-	-	TRBJ1-2	CASSLVRGVGYTF	TGCGCCAGCAGCTTAGTTAGGGGAGTCGGCTACACCTTC
TRBV5-1	-	-	TRBJ1-1	CASSLLGTGTEAFF	TGCGCCAGCAGCTTGTTGGGGACCGGCACTGAAGCTTTCTTT
TRBV7-3	TRBD1	-	TRBJ1-6	CASRGQANSPLHF	TGTGCCAGCAGGGGACAGGCGAATTCACCCCTCCACTTT
TRBV5-1	-	-	TRBJ1-4	CATSRDPANEKLFF	TGCGCCACTAGCAGGGATCCGGCGAATGAAAAACTGTTTTTT
TRBV30	TRBD2	-	TRBJ2-7	CAWSGLAGVYEQYF	TGTGCCTGGAGTGGGCTAGCGGGGGTCTACGAGCAGTACTTC
TRBV13	TRBD2	-	TRBJ2-1	CASSLGGLAVYEQFF	TGTGCCAGCAGCTTAGGGGGACTAGCAGTCTATGAGCAGTTCTTC
TRBV18	-	-	TRBJ1-4	CASSPGATNEKLFF	TGTGCCAGCTCACCGGGTGCAACTAATGAAAAACTGTTTTTT
TRBV6-6	-	-	TRBJ2-7	CATSGAIPSYEQYF	TGTGCCACCAGTGGAGCCATCCCGTCCTACGAGCAGTACTTC
TRBV29-1	-	-	TRBJ1-4	CSVVTNEKLFF	TGCAGCGTTGTAACTAATGAAAAACTGTTTTTT
TRBV10-1	TRBD1	-	TRBJ1-1	CASSVDRVNTEAFF	TGCGCCAGCAGTGTGGACAGGGTGAACACTGAAGCTTTCTTT
TRBV28	TRBD1	once	TRBJ1-2	CASSSQGAPGYTF	TGTGCCAGCAGTTCACAGGGGGCGCCCGGCTACACCTTC
TRBV28	-	-	TRBJ2-5	CASSNTRGETQYF	TGTGCCAGCAGTAATACCAGGGGAGAGACCCAGTACTTC
TRBV11-2	-	-	TRBJ2-7	CGAMPGTFNEQYF	TGTGGGGCAATGCCCGGGACCTTTAACGAGCAGTACTTC
TRBV7-3	TRBD1	-	TRBJ1-2	CASSPTGGPYSPFGYTF	TGTGCCAGCAGCCCGACAGGGGGTCCTTATTCTCCGTTTGGCTACACCTTC